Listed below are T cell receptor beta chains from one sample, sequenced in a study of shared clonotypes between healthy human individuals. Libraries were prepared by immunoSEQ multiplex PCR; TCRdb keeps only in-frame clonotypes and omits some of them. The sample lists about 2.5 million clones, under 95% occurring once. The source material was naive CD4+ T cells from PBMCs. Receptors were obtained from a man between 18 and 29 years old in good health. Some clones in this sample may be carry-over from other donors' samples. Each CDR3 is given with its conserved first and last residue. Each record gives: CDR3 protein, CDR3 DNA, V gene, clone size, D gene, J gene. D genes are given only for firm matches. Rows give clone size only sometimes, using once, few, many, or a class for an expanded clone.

CASSLGGQGAWYGYTF | TGTGCCAGCAGTTTAGGGGGACAGGGGGCCTGGTATGGCTACACCTTC | TRBV28 | . | TRBD1 | TRBJ1-2
CASRTTGESGELFF | TGTGCCAGCAGGACGACGGGGGAGTCCGGGGAGCTGTTTTTT | TRBV6-6 | . | . | TRBJ2-2
CASSVRSSGGSTDTQYF | TGTGCCAGCAGCGTAAGGAGTAGCGGGGGCAGCACAGATACGCAGTATTTT | TRBV9 | . | TRBD2 | TRBJ2-3
CASSVQEGLYNEQFF | TGTGCCAGCAGTGTACAGGAGGGCCTCTACAATGAGCAGTTCTTC | TRBV2 | . | . | TRBJ2-1
CASSYYRGGEQYF | TGTGCCAGCAGTTACTATAGGGGGGGCGAGCAGTACTTC | TRBV6-5 | . | . | TRBJ2-7
CASGATNEKLFF | TGTGCCAGTGGTGCAACTAATGAAAAACTGTTTTTT | TRBV2 | . | . | TRBJ1-4
CASSSLAGDTGELFF | TGTGCCAGCTCATCCCTAGCGGGAGACACCGGGGAGCTGTTTTTT | TRBV18 | . | TRBD2 | TRBJ2-2
CASSLGQAEKLFF | TGCGCCAGCAGCTTGGGGCAGGCTGAAAAACTGTTTTTT | TRBV5-1 | few | . | TRBJ1-4
CASSQDGGINYNEQFF | TGTGCCAGCAGCCAAGATGGTGGGATAAACTACAATGAGCAGTTCTTC | TRBV4-2 | . | . | TRBJ2-1
CASSAGTGGSHTGELFF | TGCGCCAGCAGCGCCGGGACAGGGGGGTCCCACACCGGGGAGCTGTTTTTT | TRBV5-1 | . | TRBD1 | TRBJ2-2
CASRGLAGSYEQYF | TGCGCCAGCAGAGGACTAGCGGGAAGCTACGAGCAGTACTTC | TRBV10-2 | . | TRBD2 | TRBJ2-7
CASSDRGRSTDTQYF | TGTGCCAGCAGTGACCGGGGACGAAGCACAGATACGCAGTATTTT | TRBV2 | . | . | TRBJ2-3
CASSLWGTRSEGYTF | TGTGCCAGCAGCTTATGGGGGACACGGTCGGAGGGCTACACCTTC | TRBV7-2 | . | . | TRBJ1-2
CASSVGWDTGAYEQYF | TGTGCCAGCAGCGTAGGGTGGGACACTGGGGCTTACGAGCAGTACTTC | TRBV9 | . | . | TRBJ2-7
CASSLEGSTDTQYF | TGTGCCAGCAGCTTGGAGGGGAGCACAGATACGCAGTATTTT | TRBV5-4 | . | . | TRBJ2-3
CASSLDWNTEAFF | TGCGCCAGCAGCTTGGACTGGAACACTGAAGCTTTCTTT | TRBV5-1 | few | . | TRBJ1-1
CAISNGSYEQYF | TGTGCCATCAGCAACGGGAGCTACGAGCAGTACTTC | TRBV10-3 | . | . | TRBJ2-7
CASSLQPTGLNTEAFF | TGTGCCAGCAGCTTACAACCCACAGGGTTGAACACTGAAGCTTTCTTT | TRBV7-2 | . | . | TRBJ1-1
CASSMGQIQETQYF | TGTGCCAGCAGTATGGGACAGATCCAAGAGACCCAGTACTTC | TRBV2 | . | TRBD1 | TRBJ2-5
CASSLDGSYYGYTF | TGTGCCAGCAGCTTGGACGGGAGCTACTATGGCTACACCTTC | TRBV5-6 | . | . | TRBJ1-2
CASSKRGSATNEKLFF | TGTGCCAGCAGCAAACGGGGCTCGGCAACTAATGAAAAACTGTTTTTT | TRBV21-1 | . | . | TRBJ1-4
CASSRGTGELFF | TGTGCCAGCAGCCGGGGGACCGGGGAGCTGTTTTTT | TRBV9 | . | . | TRBJ2-2
CASSYRDLNTDTQYF | TGTGCCAGCAGTTACCGGGACCTAAACACAGATACGCAGTATTTT | TRBV6-5 | . | . | TRBJ2-3
CASSPEDTYEQYF | TGTGCCAGCTCCCCGGAGGACACCTACGAGCAGTACTTC | TRBV18 | . | . | TRBJ2-7
CASSLALELAGVLYF | TGTGCCAGCAGCTTGGCCCTGGAACTAGCGGGAGTGCTGTACTTC | TRBV5-5 | . | TRBD2 | TRBJ2-7
CASSLALKTEAFF | TGTGCCAGCAGCTTAGCTTTGAAAACTGAAGCTTTCTTT | TRBV7-6 | . | . | TRBJ1-1
CAWSVWPPREGRTDTQYF | TGTGCCTGGAGTGTATGGCCACCGAGGGAGGGCCGGACAGATACGCAGTATTTT | TRBV30 | once | TRBD2 | TRBJ2-3
CASSLATSSYTGELFF | TGTGCCAGCAGCTTGGCGACTAGCTCCTACACCGGGGAGCTGTTTTTT | TRBV5-4 | . | TRBD2 | TRBJ2-2
CASSLGQGTEQFF | TGTGCCAGCAGCTTAGGCCAGGGGACTGAGCAGTTCTTC | TRBV11-3 | . | . | TRBJ2-1
CASSPLTGTTGELFF | TGCGCCAGCAGCCCACTCACAGGGACCACCGGGGAGCTGTTTTTT | TRBV4-3 | . | . | TRBJ2-2
CASSLVPGILEKLFF | TGTGCCAGCAGCTTAGTTCCGGGGATTTTGGAAAAACTGTTTTTT | TRBV7-8 | . | . | TRBJ1-4
CASAATVPLAGRNEQFF | TGTGCCAGCGCCGCGACGGTCCCGCTAGCGGGACGGAATGAGCAGTTCTTC | TRBV25-1 | . | TRBD2 | TRBJ2-1
CASSVSSHEQYF | TGTGCCAGCAGTGTTTCTTCACACGAGCAGTACTTC | TRBV2 | once | . | TRBJ2-7
CASSPSGREHEQYF | TGTGCCAGCTCCCCAAGCGGGAGAGAACACGAGCAGTACTTC | TRBV18 | . | TRBD2 | TRBJ2-7
CASSLGFVTRAPEQYF | TGCGCCAGCAGCCTTGGTTTCGTGACTAGAGCGCCCGAGCAGTACTTC | TRBV5-1 | . | . | TRBJ2-7
CSVALSVGQPQHF | TGCAGCGTTGCCCTTTCTGTGGGTCAGCCCCAGCATTTT | TRBV29-1 | . | . | TRBJ1-5
CASSQQGVSEAFF | TGTGCCAGCAGCCAGCAGGGGGTCTCTGAAGCTTTCTTT | TRBV7-3 | once | TRBD1 | TRBJ1-1
CASSPGGRTNYGYTF | TGTGCCAGCAGCCCCGGGGGGAGGACTAACTATGGCTACACCTTC | TRBV9 | . | . | TRBJ1-2
CASDRGGTPLHF | TGCGCCAGCGACAGGGGGGGGACACCCCTCCACTTT | TRBV10-2 | . | TRBD1 | TRBJ1-6
CASSQASGTNTGELFF | TGCGCCAGCAGCCAGGCTAGCGGGACTAACACCGGGGAGCTGTTTTTT | TRBV4-3 | . | TRBD2 | TRBJ2-2
CASSQTTTNEKLFF | TGTGCCAGCTCACAGACAACAACTAATGAAAAACTGTTTTTT | TRBV18 | . | . | TRBJ1-4
CASSPRATGRNQPQHF | TGTGCCAGCAGCCCACGAGCAACAGGACGAAATCAGCCCCAGCATTTT | TRBV11-2 | . | . | TRBJ1-5
CASSPLRINTGELFF | TGCGCCAGCAGCCCTCTGCGGATCAACACCGGGGAGCTGTTTTTT | TRBV4-3 | . | . | TRBJ2-2
CASRRTLTGEQFF | TGTGCCAGCAGGCGTACACTCACGGGTGAGCAGTTCTTC | TRBV7-2 | . | . | TRBJ2-1
CASSPTLGPGEQYF | TGCGCCAGCAGCCCCACCCTTGGGCCGGGCGAGCAGTACTTC | TRBV5-1 | . | . | TRBJ2-7
CATSRTTWNTGELFF | TGTGCCACCAGCAGAACCACATGGAACACCGGGGAGCTGTTTTTT | TRBV15 | . | . | TRBJ2-2
CASSFSGAETQYF | TGTGCCAGCAGCTTTTCAGGGGCTGAGACCCAGTACTTC | TRBV7-2 | . | . | TRBJ2-5
CASSFRDRATEEQFF | TGTGCCAGCAGTTTCCGGGACAGGGCTACAGAGGAGCAGTTCTTC | TRBV28 | . | TRBD1 | TRBJ2-1